The next 18 T cell receptor beta chains were all read from a single sample in a study of shared clonotypes between healthy human individuals. Sequencing was performed with immunoSEQ multiplex PCR; in TCRdb, only in-frame clones are kept and a portion is missing. The sample includes around 530,000 clones, roughly four fifths of them seen just once. The sample was PBMCs. These receptor sequences come from a woman in her forties in good health. Some clones in this sample may be carry-over from other donors' samples.

The chain employs TRBV10-3 and TRBJ2-1, with D perhaps matching TRBD2 (6 bases). The germline V gene encodes CDR1 ENHRY and CDR2 SYGVKD. V was cut by 4 bases and J by 2 bases, with 15 bases left in between. The CDR3 totals 16 residues. CDR3 loop: CAISAVARRAYNEQFF. In DNA form, the CDR3 reads TGTGCCATCAGTGCAGTCGCAAGGAGGGCCTACAATGAGCAGTTCTTC.

The chain couples TRBV30 to TRBJ1-2; 7 positions match TRBD1. Germline loops: CDR1 GTSNPN, CDR2 SVGIG (reference sequence). The CDR3 runs 15 residues. Losses at the gene ends were 4 bases for V and 4 bases for J; bases not matched to a gene: 12. The CDR3 spells CAWNLDRENFYGYTF. DNA of the CDR3: TGTGCCTGGAACCTCGACAGGGAAAATTTCTATGGCTACACCTTC.

The chain uses TRBV28 and TRBJ2-1, with a tentative D call TRBD2 (5 bases). The CDR3 runs 15 residues. Germline V CDR1 and CDR2: MDHEN, SYDVKM. Deletions cut 5 bases from V and 4 bases from J, with 15 bases between. The CDR3 is CASSTSERPYNEQFF. Written as DNA, the CDR3 is TGTGCCAGCAGTACCTCGGAGCGGCCATACAATGAGCAGTTCTTC.

V gene TRBV5-6 combines with J gene TRBJ2-1; D may be TRBD1 (6 bases). Germline CDR1 SGHDT, CDR2 YYEEEE. The CDR3 has 16 residues. Trimming took off 1 base at V and 1 base at J, with 12 bases between the two ends. CDR3 nucleotide sequence: TGTGCCAGCAGCTTGCATACAGGGTATTCCTACAATGAGCAGTTCTTC. Translating it yields CASSLHTGYSYNEQFF.

The chain is built from TRBV25-1 and TRBJ2-5, with 7 bases matching TRBD1. The V and J ends lost 5 bases and 2 bases, in that order; junction bases with no gene match: 8. In germline, CDR1 is MGHDK, CDR2 SYGVNS. The CDR3 loop spans 15 amino acids. CDR3 nucleotides: TGTGCCAGCAGTCCTTGGGACAGCCTTCAAGAGACCCAGTACTTC. Amino acid sequence: CASSPWDSLQETQYF. Full variable domain (rest looked up from reference TRBV25-1 and TRBJ2-5): EADIYQTPRYLVIGTGKKITLECSQTMGHDKMYWYQQDPGMELHLIHYSYGVNSTEKGDLSSESTVSRIRTEHFPLTLESARPSHTSQYLCASSPWDSLQETQYFGPGTRLLVL.

This clone was seen a handful of times. The rearrangement joins TRBV27 to TRBJ2-7; no definite D call. The CDR3 is 14 amino acids. Trimming left V 5 bases short and J 2 bases short, with 13 bases between. CDR1 and CDR2 from the germline V gene are MNHEY and SMNVEV (reference sequence). This chain's CDR3 is CASSIGPPTYEQYF. The CDR3 DNA reads as TGTGCCAGCAGTATCGGACCGCCAACCTACGAGCAGTACTTC.

This sequence joins TRBV5-1 and TRBJ2-1; 10 bases are shared with TRBD2. The CDR3 runs to 15 residues. CDR1 and CDR2 from the germline V gene are SGHRS and YFSETQ. V dropped 4 bases and J dropped 8; count of bases not matched to a gene: 9. The CDR3 nucleotides are TGCGCCAGCAGCACTAGCGGGGAGGGCCCCTATGAGCAGTTCTTC. It specifies CASSTSGEGPYEQFF.

This chain connects TRBV27 to TRBJ2-7, with 13 bases matching TRBD2. CDR1 is MNHEY, CDR2 SMNVEV, per germline (reference sequence). Trimming at V came to 8 bases and at J to 4 bases, leaving 14 bases not matched to a gene. The CDR3 is made up of 17 amino acids. The CDR3 here is CASRTSGRAGTVYEQYF. CDR3 bases: TGTGCCAGCCGAACTAGCGGGAGGGCCGGTACCGTTTACGAGCAGTACTTC.

The V and J genes are TRBV7-8 and TRBJ2-2; tentative D call: TRBD2 (5 bases). V dropped 5 bases and J dropped 1 base, with 14 bases sitting between them. This CDR3 contains 16 residues. CDR1 and CDR2 from the germline V gene are SGHVS and FQNEAQ. The CDR3 protein is CASSQRASRNTGELFF. The CDR3 coding sequence is TGTGCCAGCAGCCAGAGGGCTAGCCGGAACACCGGGGAGCTGTTTTTT.

Points on this clone: The sample contains more than one DNA sequence encoding this CDR3. The gene calls are TRBV28 and TRBJ1-5; D remains unclear. The V gene lost 7 bases and the J gene lost 0 bases, with 4 bases spanning the gap. This CDR3 comprises 12 residues. Germline CDR1 and CDR2: MDHEN and SYDVKM. CDR3 residues: CASKGSNQPQHF. In nucleotides, the CDR3 is TGTGCCAGCAAGGGTAGCAATCAGCCCCAGCATTTT.

The chain couples TRBV5-1 to TRBJ2-1; 7 bases are a match to TRBD1. The CDR3 runs 13 residues. V shed 4 bases, J shed 6 bases, and the junction held 4 bases outside the gene matches. Germline V gene lookup returns CDR1 SGHRS and CDR2 YFSETQ. The CDR3 nucleotides are TGCGCCAGCAGCCCCGGGACAGCCAATGAGCAGTTCTTC. Its translation is CASSPGTANEQFF.

This clone turned up a few times. A much larger clone differs by one base, so this may be a read error. V is TRBV5-8 and J is TRBJ1-1; 8 bases agree with TRBD1. Germline CDR1 and CDR2: SGHTS and YDEGEE. The CDR3 has 14 residues. The CDR3 DNA is TGTGCCAGCGGCTTCAGGGGGCTGGGCACTGAAGCTTTCTTT. It encodes CASGFRGLGTEAFF. The full variable domain, in which reference TRBV5-8 and TRBJ1-1 provide the parts outside the CDR3, is EAGVTQSPTHLIKTRGQQATLRCSPISGHTSVYWYQQALGLGLQFLLWYDEGEERNRGNFPPRFSGRQFPNYSSELNVNALELEDSALYLCASGFRGLGTEAFFGQGTRLTVV.

V usage is TRBV28 and J usage is TRBJ1-3; no firm D call. Germline V gene lookup returns CDR1 MDHEN and CDR2 SYDVKM. This CDR3 comprises 16 residues. V shed 5 bases and J shed 2 bases, with 16 bases lying between them. The CDR3 spells CASSGPRVGTGNTIYF. Here the CDR3 DNA reads TGTGCCAGCAGTGGACCGAGGGTAGGGACTGGAAACACCATATATTTT.

The chain recombines TRBV11-2 with TRBJ2-3, with D possibly being TRBD1 or TRBD2 (7 bases each). Trimming left V 5 bases short and J 2 bases short, with 14 bases between. The CDR3 loop spans 15 amino acids. CDR1 SGHAT and CDR2 FQNNGV come from the germline V gene. The CDR3 sequence is CASSPTGRATDTQYF. CDR3 DNA sequence: TGTGCCAGCAGCCCGACAGGGAGGGCCACAGATACGCAGTATTTT.

A word on this clone: Other DNA sequences from this sample encode an identical CDR3 as well. The chain uses TRBV30 and TRBJ2-7, with TRBD1 matching over 8 bases. V shed 2 bases, J shed 4 bases, and the junction held 4 bases outside the gene matches. This CDR3 is built from 13 residues. Looked up from germline, CDR1 is GTSNPN and CDR2 is SVGIG (reference sequence). CDR3 nucleotide sequence: TGTGCCTGGAGTTACGGGACAGGATACGAGCAGTACTTC. Its translation: CAWSYGTGYEQYF.

Concerning this clone itself: One end of the junction does not line up with germline, which may come from a read error. Other DNA sequences of this sample code for an identical CDR3. The chain joins TRBV5-1 to TRBJ1-1; D may be TRBD1 (6 bases). The CDR3 is made up of 14 amino acids. The germline V gene has CDR1 SGHRS and CDR2 YFSETQ. CDR3 bases: TGCGCCAGCAGCTTGGACAGGGCAAACACTGAAGCTTTCTTC. Its protein product is CASSLDRANTEAFF.

J is TRBJ1-1 and V is TRBV18; no firm D call. The V end was cut by 2 bases, the J end by 10 bases, with 11 bases between. CDR1 is KGHSH and CDR2 is LQKENI in the germline V gene. CDR3 length equals 12 residues. CDR3 coding DNA: TGTGCCAGCTCACCAGGGGAGGGTGGAGCTTTCTTT. Translation gives CASSPGEGGAFF.

The chain carries TRBV29-1 and TRBJ1-2; tentatively, D is TRBD1 (6 bases). The germline V gene has CDR1 SQVTM and CDR2 ANQGSEA. V lost 8 bases and J 3 bases, leaving 13 bases between the germline ends. This CDR3 spans 12 amino acids. This CDR3 reads CSTIQGDYGYTF. The CDR3 nucleotides are TGCAGCACAATACAGGGAGACTATGGCTACACCTTC.